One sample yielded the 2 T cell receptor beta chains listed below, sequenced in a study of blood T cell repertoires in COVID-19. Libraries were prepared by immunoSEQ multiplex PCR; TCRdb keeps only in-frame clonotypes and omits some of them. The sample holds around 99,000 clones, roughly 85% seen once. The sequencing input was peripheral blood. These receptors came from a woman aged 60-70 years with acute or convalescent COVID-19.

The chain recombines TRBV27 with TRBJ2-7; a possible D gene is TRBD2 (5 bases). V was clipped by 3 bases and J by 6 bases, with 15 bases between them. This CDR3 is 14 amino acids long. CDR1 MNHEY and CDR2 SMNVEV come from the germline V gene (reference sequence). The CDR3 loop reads CASSFLVPEGEQYF. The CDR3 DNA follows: TGTGCCAGCAGTTTTTTGGTCCCAGAGGGCGAGCAGTACTTC.

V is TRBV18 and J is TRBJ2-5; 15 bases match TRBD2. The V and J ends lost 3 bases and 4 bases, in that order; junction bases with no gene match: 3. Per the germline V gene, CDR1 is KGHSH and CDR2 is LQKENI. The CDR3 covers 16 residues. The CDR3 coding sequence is TGTGCCAGCTCACCCTCGGGACTAGCGGGAGGAGAGACCCAGTACTTC. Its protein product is CASSPSGLAGGETQYF.